These T cell receptor beta chains were read from a single sample in a study of T-cell reconstitution after alpha-beta-depleted transplantation in children. TCRdb independently ran MiXCR on the PCR reads; one entry per CDR3 protein. The sample lists roughly 670,000 distinct CDR3 sequences, 10% to 15% occurring once. Sequenced here: PBMCs, sampled before TCRalphabeta/CD19-depleted stem cell transplant. Receptor source: a girl aged 2-10 years with congenital amegakaryocytic thrombocytopenia, due to receive a stem cell transplant. CDR3s include the opening cysteine and the closing phenylalanine or tryptophan. A D gene is named only where the DNA matches it firmly. Clone size is not always given. Where it is, it says once, few, many or a class for expanded clones.

TRBJ2-1 NA TRBV15 few CATSSPGTAKNNEQFF TGTGCCACCAGCTCCCCGGGTACCGCCAAAAACAATGAGCAGTTCTTC
TRBJ2-5 NA TRBV12-3/TRBV12-4 NA CASSPQGWSQETQYF TGTGCCAGCAGTCCTCAAGGGTGGTCCCAAGAGACCCAGTACTTC
TRBJ2-7 NA TRBV7-9 many CASSLSGKTYEQYF TGTGCCAGCAGCTTAAGCGGAAAAACCTACGAGCAGTACTTC
TRBJ2-5 NA TRBV5-1 once CASSSSPGTLQETQYF TGCGCCAGCAGCTCTAGCCCCGGGACACTGCAAGAGACCCAGTACTTC
TRBJ2-7 TRBD1 TRBV3-1 NA CASSPGTVEQYF TGTGCCAGCAGCCCCGGGACAGTCGAGCAGTACTTC
TRBJ2-5 NA TRBV6-5 many CASSLHGREAETQYF TGTGCCAGCAGTTTACACGGCAGGGAGGCAGAGACCCAGTACTTC
TRBJ2-3 NA TRBV9 many CASSVTSTLADTQYF TGTGCCAGCAGCGTAACTAGCACTTTGGCAGATACGCAGTATTTT
TRBJ1-1 NA TRBV18 NA CASSPSGQQAFF TGTGCCAGCTCACCTTCAGGACAGCAAGCTTTCTTT
TRBJ2-1 TRBD2 TRBV12-3/TRBV12-4 NA CASSLAGWEQFF TGTGCCAGCAGTCTAGCGGGATGGGAGCAGTTCTTC
TRBJ2-6 NA TRBV18 NA CASSPPGHWGSGANVLTF TGTGCCAGCTCACCACCGGGACATTGGGGCTCTGGGGCCAACGTCCTGACTTTC
TRBJ2-7 NA TRBV7-9 NA CASSAPTGNSYEQYF TGTGCCAGCAGCGCACCTACGGGGAACTCCTACGAGCAGTACTTC
TRBJ2-1 NA TRBV15 many CATSRDPVQEFVNEQFF TGTGCCACCAGCAGAGATCCCGTACAGGAGTTCGTGAATGAGCAGTTCTTC
TRBJ1-1 NA TRBV12-3/TRBV12-4 NA CASTDTGGNTEAFF TGTGCCAGCACCGACACGGGAGGGAACACTGAAGCTTTCTTT
TRBJ2-1 TRBD1 TRBV5-1 many CASSPTQIGQGGNEQFF TGCGCCAGCAGCCCCACCCAAATCGGACAGGGGGGTAATGAGCAGTTCTTC
TRBJ2-2 NA TRBV20-1 many CSARVAGKYTGELFF TGCAGTGCTAGAGTTGCGGGAAAGTACACCGGGGAGCTGTTTTTT
TRBJ2-1 TRBD2 TRBV5-1 NA CASTGLAVSSSYNEQFF TGCGCCAGTACGGGACTAGCGGTTTCAAGCTCCTACAATGAGCAGTTCTTC
TRBJ1-3 NA TRBV4-1 NA CASSPWGTRWERNTIYF TGCGCCAGCAGCCCATGGGGGACCCGATGGGAGCGAAACACCATATATTTT
TRBJ2-7 NA TRBV20-1 many CSARRELGEQYF TGCAGTGCCCGACGGGAGCTGGGGGAGCAGTACTTC
TRBJ1-6 NA TRBV12-3/TRBV12-4 few CASSSGRIDSPLHF TGTGCCAGCAGTTCGGGACGGATCGATTCACCCCTCCACTTT
TRBJ2-5 NA TRBV2 NA CASSDGLGETQYF TGTGCCAGCAGTGATGGGCTAGGAGAGACCCAGTACTTC
TRBJ1-2 NA TRBV5-1 few CASGSGQSYYGYTF TGCGCCAGCGGGTCGGGACAATCATACTATGGCTACACCTTC
TRBJ2-1 NA TRBV5-1 few CASSLRDFYNEQFF TGCGCCAGCAGCTTGAGGGACTTCTACAATGAGCAGTTCTTC
TRBJ2-7 TRBD1 TRBV7-9 NA CASSHAGTAAYEQYF TGTGCCAGCAGCCATGCCGGGACAGCGGCCTACGAGCAGTACTTC
TRBJ1-2 NA TRBV5-1 NA CASSLYRDYGYTF TGCGCCAGCAGCTTGTATCGAGACTATGGCTACACCTTC
TRBJ1-6 NA TRBV15 few CATSRATGQGPRASLHF TGTGCCACCAGCAGAGCCACAGGGCAAGGGCCCAGAGCCTCCCTCCACTTT
TRBJ1-6 TRBD1 TRBV5-1 many CASSLASGDRGSPLHF TGCGCCAGCAGCTTGGCGTCCGGTGACAGGGGTTCACCCCTCCACTTT
TRBJ2-7 NA TRBV6-5 many CASRYIWGRPYEQYF TGTGCCAGCAGATATATCTGGGGCAGGCCCTACGAGCAGTACTTC
TRBJ2-1 NA TRBV5-1 many CASSLEGTLLFF TGCGCCAGCAGCTTGGAGGGGACTCTACTGTTCTTC
TRBJ2-2 NA TRBV7-6 many CASSSATGELFF TGTGCCAGCAGCTCTGCTACCGGGGAGCTGTTTTTT
TRBJ1-1 TRBD1 TRBV28 NA CASRDLGQGPMNTEAFF TGTGCCAGCAGGGACTTAGGACAGGGGCCAATGAACACTGAAGCTTTCTTT
TRBJ1-2 NA TRBV29-1 many CSGEGGYGYTF TGCAGCGGGGAAGGAGGATATGGCTACACCTTC
TRBJ2-4 NA TRBV5-1 NA CASSLVRGPDLAIQYF TGCGCCAGCAGCTTGGTTCGAGGCCCCGACCTCGCCATTCAGTACTTC
TRBJ2-7 TRBD1 TRBV11-2 few CASSFFAGQGNDEQYF TGTGCCAGCAGCTTCTTCGCGGGACAGGGAAACGACGAGCAGTACTTC
TRBJ2-1 NA TRBV12-3/TRBV12-4 many CASKSHRTPLHQQFF TGTGCCAGCAAGTCCCACCGGACTCCTTTACATCAGCAGTTCTTC
TRBJ2-6 TRBD1 TRBV6-1 few CASSRDSRISGANVLTF TGTGCCAGCAGCCGGGACAGTCGAATCTCTGGGGCCAACGTCCTGACTTTC
TRBJ1-1 NA TRBV5-1 few CASSLVRGANLNTEAFF TGCGCCAGCAGCTTGGTGCGGGGGGCCAATCTTAACACTGAAGCTTTCTTT
TRBJ1-3 TRBD1 TRBV7-6 NA CASSFQTGNSGNTIYF TGTGCCAGCAGCTTCCAGACAGGGAACTCTGGAAACACCATATATTTT
TRBJ2-1 TRBD2 TRBV12-3/TRBV12-4 many CASSLGLAGRSYNEQFF TGTGCCAGCAGTCTCGGACTAGCGGGCCGCTCCTACAATGAGCAGTTCTTC
TRBJ2-7 NA TRBV14 NA CASSQSGYEQYF TGTGCCAGCAGCCAATCAGGGTACGAGCAGTACTTC
TRBJ2-1 NA TRBV29-1 many CSVAGGGYNEQFF TGCAGCGTTGCGGGTGGGGGTTACAATGAGCAGTTCTTC
TRBJ2-1 NA TRBV5-1 many CASTPYSYNEQFF TGCGCCAGCACTCCCTACTCCTACAATGAGCAGTTCTTC
TRBJ2-5 TRBD2 TRBV7-9 few CASSLAGGTPTNHESF TGTGCCAGCAGCTTAGCCGGGGGGACTCCCACCAATCATGAGTCCTTC
TRBJ2-3 NA TRBV28 few CASTLPYADTQYF TGTGCCAGCACCCTCCCTTATGCAGATACGCAGTATTTT
TRBJ2-7 TRBD1 TRBV5-1 few CASSPGDSPSSYEQYF TGCGCCAGCAGCCCCGGGGACAGTCCCTCCTCCTACGAGCAGTACTTC
TRBJ1-1 TRBD1 TRBV20-1 once CSARGGTGGMNTEAFF TGCAGTGCTAGAGGCGGGACAGGGGGCATGAACACTGAAGCTTTCTTT
TRBJ2-7 NA TRBV27 few CASGWTESSYEQYF TGTGCCAGCGGGTGGACAGAGAGCTCCTACGAGCAGTACTTC
TRBJ2-7 TRBD1 TRBV7-7 many CASSTGQGTYEQYF TGTGCCAGCAGCACAGGACAGGGTACTTACGAGCAGTACTTC
TRBJ2-1 TRBD2 TRBV24-1 many CATSDFRGRTNNEQFF TGTGCCACCAGTGATTTTCGCGGGAGGACGAACAATGAGCAGTTCTTC
TRBJ1-2 NA TRBV12-3/TRBV12-4 NA CASSYILTGLGYTF TGTGCCAGCAGTTACATACTCACAGGGCTTGGCTACACCTTC
TRBJ2-2 NA TRBV2 few CASSADVGGELFF TGTGCCAGCAGCGCGGACGTGGGCGGGGAGCTGTTTTTT